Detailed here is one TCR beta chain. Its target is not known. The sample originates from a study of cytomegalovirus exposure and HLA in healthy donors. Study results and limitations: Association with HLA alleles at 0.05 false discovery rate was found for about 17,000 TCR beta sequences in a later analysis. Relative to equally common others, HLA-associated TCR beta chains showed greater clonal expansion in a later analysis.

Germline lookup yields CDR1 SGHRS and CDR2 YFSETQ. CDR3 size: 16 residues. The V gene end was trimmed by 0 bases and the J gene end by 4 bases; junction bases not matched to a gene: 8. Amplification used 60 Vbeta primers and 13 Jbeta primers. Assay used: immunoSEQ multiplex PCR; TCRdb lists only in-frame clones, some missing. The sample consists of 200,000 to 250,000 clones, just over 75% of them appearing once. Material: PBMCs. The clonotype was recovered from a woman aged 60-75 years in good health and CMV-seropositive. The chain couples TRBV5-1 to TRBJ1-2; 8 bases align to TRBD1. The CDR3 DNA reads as TGCGCCAGCAGCTTGGGGGGCAGGGGGCGCGGCTATGGCTACACCTTC. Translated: CASSLGGRGRGYGYTF.